This record looks at one T cell receptor beta chain sequence and its context. This clone has just a few counts. No cognate antigen has been identified for it. Within one base of it there is no much larger clone, and no base qualities were kept. The entire isolated RNA was reverse transcribed using the High Capacity cDNA Reverse Transcription Kit, and thus expressed TCRB transcripts were sequenced. Naive, central memory and regulatory T cell samples underwent deep immunoSEQ sequencing, averaging around 3.6 million total reads per sample. Sorted cells were lysed in RLT buffer, and RNA was extracted using DNase-treated RNeasy Micro or Mini kits according to cell number. To prevent cross-contamination, each cell subset was processed individually, whereas patient and healthy donor samples were processed jointly. The immunoSEQ multiplex PCR was used to amplify TCRB sequences from cDNA, yielding 87-bp fragments that span the CDR3 region. Sequencing of the amplicons was done on the Illumina HiSeq platform. In the paper's pipeline: PCR bias was corrected computationally using synthetic template baselines, and reads within Hamming distance 2 were collapsed, with unmergeable singletons discarded. Reads were aligned against IMGT to assign V, D and J genes, CDR3 length and insertions or deletions at six rearrangement sites. Within each subset, clonotype counts were normalized to sorted cell number, after which true diversity and Gini coefficients were computed with the tcR R package. The overlap coefficient, calculated on TCRB nucleotide sequences, was used to quantify repertoire sharing. As a proxy for the pre-selection repertoire, out-of-frame TCRB sequences from naive cells were analyzed. In TCRdb, the immuneACCESS table is reduced to in-frame sequences with V and J assigned. These tables do not hold every clone; where another copy was compared, an unresolved V gene accounts for under half, and the others remain unexplained. D and trimming come from the DNA, and the V and J calls and clone size come from that table. The sample table holds 970,000 or so clones, of which 17% were seen once. The biggest ten clones account for around 0.02% of the sample.

The data were obtained in a study of beta chain features in type 1 diabetes (dated by TCRdb to the late 2010s). Concerning the study at large: Patients and healthy donors did not differ in mean age, gender distribution, total cell number or subset yield. Across all samples, 107,917,701 sorted cells were examined, and cell number per subset correlated strongly with RNA yield. In the study, recently diagnosed type 1 diabetes patients and matched healthy donors were compared on the TCRB repertoires of their sorted circulating CD4+ T cell subsets. Regulatory and stem cell-like memory subsets were isolated from only 8 patients and roughly 8 healthy donors, whereas naive and central memory subsets came from all 30 or so donors.

Including the terminal cysteine and phenylalanine, the CDR3 comprises 18 residues. This entry keeps only the CDR3 DNA: 54 bases, framed from base 1. V and J are truncated by 1 base and 2 bases respectively, leaving an intervening sequence of 19 bases. CDR1 and CDR2 are read off the germline V gene (reference sequence) as SEHNR and FQNEAQ. A single peripheral blood draw of about 116 mL on average was collected from each donor into heparinised tubes. A BD FACSAria II and a panel including CD45RO, CCR7, CD25, CD127, CD95 and CD27 were used to sort naive, central memory, regulatory and stem cell-like memory CD4+ T cells. A purity above 95% was achieved for all sorted populations. PBMCs were isolated right away by Lymphoprep density gradient centrifugation and were stained directly, without culture. Samples were stained and sorted in pairs, with one healthy donor and one patient per experiment, so that batch effects were minimized.

The paper's findings and limits, for the study overall: Shorter templates might have been favored by PCR, but patient and control samples were amplified and corrected together, so both groups would have been affected equally by any skew. Sequencing cDNA rather than genomic DNA could over-represent highly expressing activated cells, although activation and CD3 levels did not differ between groups. A moderate but significant shortening of TCRB CDR3 length was observed in type 1 diabetes patients in all four CD4+ subsets. HLA sub-analyses involved small numbers of individuals, so any influence of HLA type on TCRB rearrangement remained unresolved. Naive, central memory and regulatory TCRB repertoires appeared to be more similar among patients than among healthy donors. At VDJ recombination sites, type 1 diabetes patients had fewer insertions and more deleted nucleotides, which implies abnormalities in thymic rearrangement.

The source is a woman aged 18 to 35 in good health. Source material: naive CD4+ T cells from blood. The cell subset or site label, as the study defines it: true naive CD4+ T cells. This receptor chain uses TRBV7-9 and TRBJ2-3; the best D guess is TRBD1, with 6 bases matching. The nucleotide sequence is given as TGTGCCAGCAGCTTAGGAGGTGGGGCCAGGGGCTTCACAGATACGCAGTATTTT. It translates as CASSLGGGARGFTDTQYF.